Sequencing of this T cell receptor beta chain was carried out in a study of shared clonotypes between healthy human individuals. Method: immunoSEQ multiplex PCR; TCRdb's copy keeps in-frame clones and lacks some. In the table there are about 700,000 clones, around two thirds of which are singletons. CDR3 length: 17 residues. Germline CDR1 and CDR2: MGHDK and SYGVNS. J was trimmed by 7 bases and V by 2 bases; bases with no gene match: 12. The count of this clone is one. The sequenced sample consisted of memory CD4+ T cells sorted from blood. Subset described: CD45RA-negative fraction. This clonotype was obtained from a woman aged 25 to 39 in good health. The rearrangement links TRBV25-1 to TRBJ2-3; 10 nucleotides align to TRBD2. The CDR3 loop is CASSEGPSGSVDHTQYF. CDR3 coding DNA: TGTGCCAGCAGTGAAGGCCCTAGCGGGAGCGTTGATCATACGCAGTATTTT.